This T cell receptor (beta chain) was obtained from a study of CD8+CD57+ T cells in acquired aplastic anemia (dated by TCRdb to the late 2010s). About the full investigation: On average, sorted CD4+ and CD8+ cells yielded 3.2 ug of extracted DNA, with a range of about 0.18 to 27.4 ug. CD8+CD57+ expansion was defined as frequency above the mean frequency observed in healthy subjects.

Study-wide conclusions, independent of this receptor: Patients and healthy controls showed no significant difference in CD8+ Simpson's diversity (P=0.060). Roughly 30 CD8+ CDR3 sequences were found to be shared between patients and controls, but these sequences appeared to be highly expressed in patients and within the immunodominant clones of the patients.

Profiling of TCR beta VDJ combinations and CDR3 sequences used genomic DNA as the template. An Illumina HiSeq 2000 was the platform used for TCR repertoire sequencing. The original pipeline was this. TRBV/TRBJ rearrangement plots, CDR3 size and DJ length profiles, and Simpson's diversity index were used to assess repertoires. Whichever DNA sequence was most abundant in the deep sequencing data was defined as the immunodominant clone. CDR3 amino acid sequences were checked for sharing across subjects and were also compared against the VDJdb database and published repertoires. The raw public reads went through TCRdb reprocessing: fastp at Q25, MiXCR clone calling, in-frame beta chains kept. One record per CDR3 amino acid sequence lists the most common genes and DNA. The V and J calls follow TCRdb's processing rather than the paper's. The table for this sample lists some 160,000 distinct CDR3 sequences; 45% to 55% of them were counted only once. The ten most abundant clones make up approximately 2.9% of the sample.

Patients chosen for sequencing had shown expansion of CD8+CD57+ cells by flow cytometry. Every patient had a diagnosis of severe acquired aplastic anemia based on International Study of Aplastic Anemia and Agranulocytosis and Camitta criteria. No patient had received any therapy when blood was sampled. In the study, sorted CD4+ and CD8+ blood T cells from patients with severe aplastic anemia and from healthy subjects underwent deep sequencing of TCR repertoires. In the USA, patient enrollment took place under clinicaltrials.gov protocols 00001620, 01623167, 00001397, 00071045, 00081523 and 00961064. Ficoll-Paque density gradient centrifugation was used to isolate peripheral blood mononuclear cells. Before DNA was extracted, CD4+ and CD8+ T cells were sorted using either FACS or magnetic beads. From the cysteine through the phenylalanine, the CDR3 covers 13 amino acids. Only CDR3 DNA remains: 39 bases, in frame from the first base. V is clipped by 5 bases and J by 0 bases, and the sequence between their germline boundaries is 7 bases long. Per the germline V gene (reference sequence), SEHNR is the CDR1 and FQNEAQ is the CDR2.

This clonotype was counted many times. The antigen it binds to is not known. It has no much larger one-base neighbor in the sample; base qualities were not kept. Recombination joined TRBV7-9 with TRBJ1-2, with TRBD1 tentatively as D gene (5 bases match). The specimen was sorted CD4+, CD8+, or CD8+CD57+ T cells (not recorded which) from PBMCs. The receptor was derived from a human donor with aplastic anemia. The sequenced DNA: TGTGCCAGCAGCCAGACAGCTAACTATGGCTACACCTTC. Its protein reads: CASSQTANYGYTF.